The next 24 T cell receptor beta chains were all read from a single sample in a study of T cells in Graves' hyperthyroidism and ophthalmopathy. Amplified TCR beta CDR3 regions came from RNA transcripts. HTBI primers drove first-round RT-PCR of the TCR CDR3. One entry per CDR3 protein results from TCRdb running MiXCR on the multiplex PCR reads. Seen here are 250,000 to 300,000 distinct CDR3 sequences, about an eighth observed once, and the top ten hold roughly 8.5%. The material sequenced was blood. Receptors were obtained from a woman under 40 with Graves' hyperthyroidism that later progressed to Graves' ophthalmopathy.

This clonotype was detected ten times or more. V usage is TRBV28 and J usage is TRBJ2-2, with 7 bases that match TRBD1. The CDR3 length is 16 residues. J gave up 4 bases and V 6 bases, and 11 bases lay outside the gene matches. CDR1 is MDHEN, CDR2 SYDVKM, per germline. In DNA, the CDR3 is TGTGCCAGCAGCCCCTCCCAGGGGGTAGGCACCGGGGAGCTGTTTTTT. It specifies CASSPSQGVGTGELFF.

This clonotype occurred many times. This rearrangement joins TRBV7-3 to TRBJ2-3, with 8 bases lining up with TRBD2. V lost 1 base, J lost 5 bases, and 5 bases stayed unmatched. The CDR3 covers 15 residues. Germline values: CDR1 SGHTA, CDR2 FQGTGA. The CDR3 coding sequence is TGTGCCAGCAGCTTAATCGGACTAGCAGGAGATACGCAGTATTTT. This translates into CASSLIGLAGDTQYF. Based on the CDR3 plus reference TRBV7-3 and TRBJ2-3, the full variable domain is GAGVSQTPSNKVTEKGKYVELRCDPISGHTALYWYRQSLGQGPEFLIYFQGTGAADDSGLPNDRFFAVRPEGSVSTLKIQRTERGDSAVYLCASSLIGLAGDTQYFGPGTRLTVL.

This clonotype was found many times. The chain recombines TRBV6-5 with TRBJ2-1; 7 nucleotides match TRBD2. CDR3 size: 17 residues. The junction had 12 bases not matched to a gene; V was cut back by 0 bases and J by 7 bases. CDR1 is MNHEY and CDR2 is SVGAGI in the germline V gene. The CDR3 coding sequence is TGTGCCAGCAGTTACTCGAATCTCGTTGGGGGGGAGAATGAGCAGTTCTTC. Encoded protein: CASSYSNLVGGENEQFF.

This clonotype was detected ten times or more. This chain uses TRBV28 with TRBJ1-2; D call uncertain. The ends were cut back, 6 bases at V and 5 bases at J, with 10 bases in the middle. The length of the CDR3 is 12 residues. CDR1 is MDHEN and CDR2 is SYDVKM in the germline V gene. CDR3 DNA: TGTGCCAGCAGAATAGCGCCATATGGCTACACCTTC. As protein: CASRIAPYGYTF.

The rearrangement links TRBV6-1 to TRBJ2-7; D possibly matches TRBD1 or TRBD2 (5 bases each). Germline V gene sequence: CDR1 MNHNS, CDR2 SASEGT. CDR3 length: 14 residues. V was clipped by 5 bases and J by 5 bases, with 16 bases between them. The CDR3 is CASSPQPGPDEQYF. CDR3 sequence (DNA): TGTGCCAGCAGTCCTCAACCGGGGCCGGACGAGCAGTACTTC.

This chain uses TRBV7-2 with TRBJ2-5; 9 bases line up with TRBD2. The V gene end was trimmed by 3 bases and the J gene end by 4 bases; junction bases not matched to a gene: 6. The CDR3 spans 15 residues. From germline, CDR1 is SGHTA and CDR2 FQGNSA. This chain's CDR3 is CASSFSSGKGETQYF. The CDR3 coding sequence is TGTGCCAGCAGCTTCTCTAGCGGGAAAGGAGAGACCCAGTACTTC.

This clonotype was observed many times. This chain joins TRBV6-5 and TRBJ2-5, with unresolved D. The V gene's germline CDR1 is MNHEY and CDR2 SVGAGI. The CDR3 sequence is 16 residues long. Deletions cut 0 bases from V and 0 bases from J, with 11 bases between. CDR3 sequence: CASSYSTYTYQETQYF. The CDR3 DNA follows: TGTGCCAGCAGTTACTCGACTTATACGTACCAAGAGACCCAGTACTTC.

The CDR3 DNA reads TGCAGTGTAAATGCAGGGGGAGAGGAAAAACTGTTTTTT. This gives the protein CSVNAGGEEKLFF. This sequence joins TRBV20-1 and TRBJ1-4; 7 nucleotides align to TRBD1. Per the germline V gene, CDR1 is DFQATT and CDR2 is SNEGSKA (reference sequence). V was clipped by 7 bases and J by 8 bases; unmatched bases: 10. The CDR3 has 13 amino acids.

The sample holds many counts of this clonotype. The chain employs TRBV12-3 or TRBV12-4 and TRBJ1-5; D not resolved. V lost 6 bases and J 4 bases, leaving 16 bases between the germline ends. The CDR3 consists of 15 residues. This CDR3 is CASSPWAGVNQPQHF. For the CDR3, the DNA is TGTGCCAGCAGCCCTTGGGCCGGGGTTAATCAGCCCCAGCATTTT.

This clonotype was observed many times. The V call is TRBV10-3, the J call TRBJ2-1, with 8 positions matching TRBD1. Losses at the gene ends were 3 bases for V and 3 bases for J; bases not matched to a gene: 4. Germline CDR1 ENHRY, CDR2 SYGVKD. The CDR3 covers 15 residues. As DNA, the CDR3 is TGTGCCATCAGTGAAAGAACAGGGGGCTACAATGAGCAGTTCTTC. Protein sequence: CAISERTGGYNEQFF.

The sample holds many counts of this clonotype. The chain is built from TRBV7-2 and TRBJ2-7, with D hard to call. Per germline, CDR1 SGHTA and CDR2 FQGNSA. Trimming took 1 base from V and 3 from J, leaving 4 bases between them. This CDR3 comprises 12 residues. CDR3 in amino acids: CASSLEHYEQYF. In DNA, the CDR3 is TGTGCCAGCAGCTTAGAACACTACGAGCAGTACTTC.

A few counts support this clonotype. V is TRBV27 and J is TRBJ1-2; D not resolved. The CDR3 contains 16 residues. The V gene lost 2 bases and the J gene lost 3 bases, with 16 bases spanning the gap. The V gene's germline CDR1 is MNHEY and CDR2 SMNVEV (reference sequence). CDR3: CASSLRGVRRDYGYTF. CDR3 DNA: TGTGCCAGCAGTTTACGGGGAGTGAGGCGTGACTATGGCTACACCTTC.

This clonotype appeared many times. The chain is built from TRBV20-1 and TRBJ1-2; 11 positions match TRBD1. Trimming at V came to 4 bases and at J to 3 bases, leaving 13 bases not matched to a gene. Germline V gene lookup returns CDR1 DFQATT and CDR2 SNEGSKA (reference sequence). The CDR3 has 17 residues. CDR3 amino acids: CSAIGVGQGEGDYGYTF. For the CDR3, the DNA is TGCAGTGCTATAGGTGTGGGACAGGGGGAGGGTGACTATGGCTACACCTTC.

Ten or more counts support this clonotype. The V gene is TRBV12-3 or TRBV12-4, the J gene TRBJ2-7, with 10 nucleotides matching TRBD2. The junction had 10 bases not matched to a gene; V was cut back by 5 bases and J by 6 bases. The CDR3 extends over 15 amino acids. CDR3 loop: CASSPSGSPTSEQYF. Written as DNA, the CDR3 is TGTGCCAGCAGTCCTAGCGGGAGCCCCACCTCCGAGCAGTACTTC.

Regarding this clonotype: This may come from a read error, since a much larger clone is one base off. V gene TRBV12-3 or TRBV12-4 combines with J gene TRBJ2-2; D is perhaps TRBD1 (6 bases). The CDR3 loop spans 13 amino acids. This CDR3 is CASSLQGTGELLF. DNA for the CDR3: TGTGCCAGCAGTTTACAGGGGACCGGGGAGCTGCTTTTT.

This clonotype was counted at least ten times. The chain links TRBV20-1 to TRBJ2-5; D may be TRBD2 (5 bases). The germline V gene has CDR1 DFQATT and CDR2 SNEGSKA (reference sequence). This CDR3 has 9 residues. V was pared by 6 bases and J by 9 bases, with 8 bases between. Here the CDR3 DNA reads TGCAGTGCGTACGGGGCCCAGTACTTC. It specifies CSAYGAQYF.

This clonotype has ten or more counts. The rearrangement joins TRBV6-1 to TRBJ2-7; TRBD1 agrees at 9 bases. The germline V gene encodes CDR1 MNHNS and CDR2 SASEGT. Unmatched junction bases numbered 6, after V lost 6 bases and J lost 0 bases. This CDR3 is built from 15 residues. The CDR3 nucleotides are TGTGCCAGCAGAGCCGACAGGGGGGACTCCTACGAGCAGTACTTC. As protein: CASRADRGDSYEQYF.

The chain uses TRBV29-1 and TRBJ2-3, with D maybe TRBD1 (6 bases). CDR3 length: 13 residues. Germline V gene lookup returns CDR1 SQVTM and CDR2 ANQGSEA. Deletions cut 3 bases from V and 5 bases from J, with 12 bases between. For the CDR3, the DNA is TGCAGCGTTGAGGTGGGGGCAGGAGATACGCAGTATTTT. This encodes CSVEVGAGDTQYF.

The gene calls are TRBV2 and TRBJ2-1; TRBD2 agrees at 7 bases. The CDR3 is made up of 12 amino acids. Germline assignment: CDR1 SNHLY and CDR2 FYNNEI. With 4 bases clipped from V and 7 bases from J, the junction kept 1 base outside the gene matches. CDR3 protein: CASSAGGNEQFF. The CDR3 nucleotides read TGTGCCAGCAGTGCGGGGGGTAATGAGCAGTTCTTC.

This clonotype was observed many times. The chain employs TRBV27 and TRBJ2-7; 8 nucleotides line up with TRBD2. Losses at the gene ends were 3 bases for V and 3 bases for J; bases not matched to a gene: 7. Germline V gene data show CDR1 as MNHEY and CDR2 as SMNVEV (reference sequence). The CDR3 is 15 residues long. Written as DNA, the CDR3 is TGTGCCAGCAGTTTGGAGCCGGGACTAGACTACGAGCAGTACTTC. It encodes CASSLEPGLDYEQYF.

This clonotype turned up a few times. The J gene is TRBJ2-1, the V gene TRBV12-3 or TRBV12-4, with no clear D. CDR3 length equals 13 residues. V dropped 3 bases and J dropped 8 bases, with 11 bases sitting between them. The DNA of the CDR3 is TGTGCCAGCAGTTTTGGGTCGGTGCATGAGCAGTTCTTC. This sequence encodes CASSFGSVHEQFF.

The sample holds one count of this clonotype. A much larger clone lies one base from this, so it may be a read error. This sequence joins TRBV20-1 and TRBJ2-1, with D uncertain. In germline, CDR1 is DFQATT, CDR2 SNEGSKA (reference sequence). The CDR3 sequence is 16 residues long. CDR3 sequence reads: CNARDPGSLSRNEQFF. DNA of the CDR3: TGCAATGCTAGAGATCCCGGCTCGCTATCGCGTAATGAGCAGTTCTTC.

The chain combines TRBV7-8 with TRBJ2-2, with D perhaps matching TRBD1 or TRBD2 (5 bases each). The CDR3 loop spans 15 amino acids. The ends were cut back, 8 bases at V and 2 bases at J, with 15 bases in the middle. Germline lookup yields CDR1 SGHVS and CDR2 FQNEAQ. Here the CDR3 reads CASGRGVPNTGELFF. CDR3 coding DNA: TGTGCCAGCGGGAGAGGGGTCCCAAACACCGGGGAGCTGTTTTTT.

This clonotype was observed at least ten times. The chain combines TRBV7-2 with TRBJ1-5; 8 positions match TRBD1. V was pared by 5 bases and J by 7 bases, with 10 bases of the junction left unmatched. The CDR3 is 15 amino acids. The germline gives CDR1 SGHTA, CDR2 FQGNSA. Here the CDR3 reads CASSPRGTGVQPQHF. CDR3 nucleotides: TGTGCCAGCAGCCCACGGGGGACAGGAGTACAGCCCCAGCATTTT.